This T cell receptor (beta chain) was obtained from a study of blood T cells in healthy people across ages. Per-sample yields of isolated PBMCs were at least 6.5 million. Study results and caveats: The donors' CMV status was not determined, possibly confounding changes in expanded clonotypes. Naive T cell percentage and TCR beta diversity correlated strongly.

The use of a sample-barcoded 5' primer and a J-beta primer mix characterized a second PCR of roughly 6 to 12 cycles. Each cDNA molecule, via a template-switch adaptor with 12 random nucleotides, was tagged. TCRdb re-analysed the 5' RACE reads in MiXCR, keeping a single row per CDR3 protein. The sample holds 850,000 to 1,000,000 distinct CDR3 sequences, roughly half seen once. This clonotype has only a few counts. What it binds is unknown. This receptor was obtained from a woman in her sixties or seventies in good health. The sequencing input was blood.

The DNA for the CDR3 is TGTGCCACCACCGAGGGGCATCAAGAGACCCAGTACTTC. Protein product: CATTEGHQETQYF. V usage is TRBV24-1 and J usage is TRBJ2-5; possibly TRBD1 or TRBD2 for D (5 bases each). The length of the CDR3 is 13 residues. The germline V gene has CDR1 KGHDR and CDR2 SFDVKD. Trimming shortened V by 8 bases and J by 2 bases, and 11 bases separated the two germline ends.